The 32 T cell receptor beta chains below were found in one sample sequenced in a study of blood T cell repertoires in COVID-19. The repertoire was sequenced with immunoSEQ multiplex PCR; TCRdb's copy has only in-frame clones and lacks some. The data show about 160,000 clones, with 80% to 95% seen just once and more than 4.5% held by the top ten. The source material was peripheral blood. The source of these receptors is a man aged 25-45 years with COVID-19, enrolled during active disease.

The chain links TRBV5-1 to TRBJ2-3; the D gene is possibly TRBD1 (6 bases). From germline, CDR1 is SGHRS and CDR2 YFSETQ. Trimming removed 0 bases at V and 2 bases at J, with 19 bases between. This CDR3 comprises 18 residues. DNA of the CDR3: TGCGCCAGCAGCTTGGCCATGATACAGGGATTGAACACAGATACGCAGTATTTT. Residues: CASSLAMIQGLNTDTQYF.

This clone was seen a few times. The chain recombines TRBV4-2 with TRBJ1-5; 8 bases line up with TRBD1. Trimming took 5 bases from V and 8 from J; bases not matched to a gene: 5. Germline V gene sequence: CDR1 LGHNA, CDR2 YNFKEQ. This CDR3 is 13 amino acids long. Here the CDR3 reads CASSATGDKPQHF. Written as DNA, the CDR3 is TGTGCCAGCAGCGCGACAGGGGACAAGCCCCAGCATTTT.

V gene TRBV18 combines with J gene TRBJ2-2, with TRBD1 identical over 9 bases. The CDR3 loop spans 15 amino acids. The junction had 4 bases not matched to a gene; V was cut back by 3 bases and J by 5 bases. Per germline, CDR1 KGHSH and CDR2 LQKENI. CDR3 sequence: CASSPRTGVTGELFF. The CDR3 DNA sequence: TGTGCCAGCTCACCCAGGACAGGGGTTACCGGGGAGCTGTTTTTT.

V gene TRBV6-5 combines with J gene TRBJ1-4; possibly TRBD1 for D (6 bases). CDR1 and CDR2 from the germline V gene are MNHEY and SVGAGI. The CDR3 covers 15 residues. V was trimmed by 2 bases and J by 3 bases, leaving 10 bases between them. CDR3 sequence (DNA): TGTGCCAGCAGTTACCGACAGGTCTCTAATGAAAAACTGTTTTTT. It is translated as CASSYRQVSNEKLFF.

The genes are TRBV19 and TRBJ1-2; 7 nucleotides line up with TRBD1. The CDR3 is made up of 13 amino acids. From germline, CDR1 is LNHDA and CDR2 SQIVND (reference sequence). The J segment lost 3 bases and the V segment lost 4 bases, leaving 2 bases of the junction unmatched. Here the CDR3 reads CASSNTGDYGYTF. Written as DNA, the CDR3 is TGTGCCAGTAGTAATACAGGGGACTATGGCTACACCTTC.

The J gene is TRBJ2-1, the V gene TRBV4-1; possibly TRBD1 for D (6 bases). V lost 4 bases to trimming and J lost 1 base, with 14 bases between them. The CDR3 runs to 16 residues. Germline V CDR1 and CDR2: MGHRA, YSYEKL. The chain's CDR3 is CASSPSSRGSYNEQFF. The CDR3 coding sequence is TGCGCCAGCAGCCCCTCAAGCAGGGGATCCTACAATGAGCAGTTCTTC.

The chain is built from TRBV19 and TRBJ2-4; 10 bases fit TRBD2. Germline assignment: CDR1 LNHDA and CDR2 SQIVND (reference sequence). Germline trimming cut 5 bases from V and 3 bases from J; bases unmatched to any gene: 10. There are 17 residues in the CDR3. CDR3 sequence: CASSFLAGVSGKNIQYF. As DNA, the CDR3 is TGTGCCAGTAGTTTTCTAGCGGGAGTAAGCGGCAAAAACATTCAGTACTTC.

The chain uses TRBV18 and TRBJ1-2; no clear D gene. Germline V gene lookup returns CDR1 KGHSH and CDR2 LQKENI. CDR3 length: 15 amino acids. V was pared by 2 bases and J by 1 base, with 11 bases between. The CDR3 reads CASSPVVADNYGYTF. Written as DNA, the CDR3 is TGTGCCAGCTCACCAGTCGTCGCGGATAACTATGGCTACACCTTC.

The chain is built from TRBV2 and TRBJ1-2; 7 bases match TRBD1. The germline CDR1 and CDR2 sequences are SNHLY and FYNNEI. The trim removed 0 bases at V and 8 bases at J, leaving 9 bases unmatched. This CDR3 has 15 amino acids. CDR3 amino acids: CASSEAPKTGKGYTF. The CDR3 DNA follows: TGTGCCAGCAGTGAAGCCCCTAAGACAGGGAAGGGCTACACCTTC.

The chain couples TRBV19 to TRBJ1-2; unclear D gene. Per the germline V gene, CDR1 is LNHDA and CDR2 is SQIVND (reference sequence). Trimming pared 3 bases from V and 4 bases from J, leaving 3 bases between. The CDR3 loop spans 11 amino acids. CDR3 region: CASSMAYGYTF. CDR3 sequence (DNA): TGTGCCAGTAGTATGGCCTATGGCTACACCTTC.

This sequence joins TRBV19 and TRBJ1-6; no clear D gene. V dropped 5 bases and J dropped 0 bases, with 11 bases sitting between them. Germline V gene data show CDR1 as LNHDA and CDR2 as SQIVND (reference sequence). CDR3 size: 16 residues. Here the CDR3 DNA reads TGTGCCAGTAGTCCCGCGGTAGGCTCCTATAATTCACCCCTCCACTTT. This codes for CASSPAVGSYNSPLHF. Looking up the rest from reference TRBV19 and TRBJ1-6 gives the full variable domain: DGGITQSPKYLFRKEGQNVTLSCEQNLNHDAMYWYRQDPGQGLRLIYYSQIVNDFQKGDIAEGYSVSREKKESFPLTVTSAQKNPTAFYLCASSPAVGSYNSPLHFGNGTRLTVT.

The genes are TRBV4-2 and TRBJ2-7; D may be TRBD1 (6 bases). The CDR3 contains 20 residues. The germline V gene encodes CDR1 LGHNA and CDR2 YNFKEQ. V lost 4 bases to trimming and J lost 2 bases, with 30 bases between them. DNA for the CDR3: TGTGCCAGCAGCCCCCATCTAGGGGGAGATCATCCGTCAGGACCCTACGAGCAGTACTTC. Protein: CASSPHLGGDHPSGPYEQYF.

The rearrangement links TRBV18 to TRBJ1-2; D gene ambiguous. CDR3 size: 14 residues. Germline CDR1 KGHSH, CDR2 LQKENI. The germline V and J ends were trimmed by 0 bases and 3 bases, with 8 bases remaining between them. The CDR3 DNA reads TGTGCCAGCTCACCACCCGCAGGTTACTATGGCTACACCTTC. Translating gives CASSPPAGYYGYTF.

The gene calls are TRBV27 and TRBJ1-5; no firm D call. In germline, CDR1 is MNHEY, CDR2 SMNVEV (reference sequence). The CDR3 totals 14 residues. V dropped 1 base and J dropped 5 bases, with 9 bases sitting between them. The CDR3 nucleotides are TGTGCCAGCAGTTTATTCGCCGGGGATCAGCCCCAGCATTTT. This translates into CASSLFAGDQPQHF.

The chain has TRBV27 and TRBJ1-2; D is possibly TRBD1 (5 bases). In germline, CDR1 is MNHEY, CDR2 SMNVEV (reference sequence). The CDR3 has 15 residues. The V end lost 0 bases, the J end lost 4 bases, and 12 bases lay between the germline ends. The CDR3 spells CASSLSGLNSYGYTF. In DNA form, the CDR3 reads TGTGCCAGCAGTTTATCGGGACTCAACTCCTATGGCTACACCTTC.

The chain employs TRBV7-6 and TRBJ2-2, with TRBD2 identical over 8 bases. The V gene end was trimmed by 2 bases and the J gene end by 2 bases; junction bases not matched to a gene: 7. The CDR3 spans 17 residues. Germline V CDR1 and CDR2: SGHVS, FNYEAQ. The CDR3 is CASSLFRGLANTGELFF. CDR3 nucleotide sequence: TGTGCCAGCAGCTTATTTCGAGGACTAGCAAACACCGGGGAGCTGTTTTTT.

V gene TRBV6-2 or TRBV6-3 combines with J gene TRBJ2-5; 11 bases fit TRBD2. The V and J ends lost 5 bases and 7 bases, in that order; junction bases with no gene match: 9. The germline V gene has CDR1 MNHEY and CDR2 SVGEGT. This CDR3 has 15 amino acids. The CDR3, as DNA: TGTGCCAGCAGTCTCATAGCGGGGGGGCAGGGGACCCAGTACTTC. This sequence encodes CASSLIAGGQGTQYF.

The CDR3 sequence is CASHRQGHNSPLHF. CDR3 DNA: TGTGCCAGTCATAGACAGGGCCATAATTCACCCCTCCACTTT. The chain is built from TRBV6-5 and TRBJ1-6; TRBD1 matches 7 bases. The CDR3 is made up of 14 amino acids. With V trimmed by 9 bases and J by 5 bases, 7 bases remained unmatched. Germline V gene lookup returns CDR1 MNHEY and CDR2 SVGAGI.

The CDR3, as DNA: TGCGCCAGCACGGACCTAGCGGGGGGCCCCCCGAACGAGCAGTACTTC. Encoded protein: CASTDLAGGPPNEQYF. The gene calls are TRBV5-1 and TRBJ2-7; TRBD2 matches 11 bases. The germline gives CDR1 SGHRS, CDR2 YFSETQ. CDR3 size: 16 residues. Trimming at V came to 6 bases and at J to 5 bases, leaving 13 bases not matched to a gene.

This clone appeared a single time. The V gene is TRBV25-1, the J gene TRBJ1-2; maybe TRBD1 (6 bases). V lost 3 bases and J lost 3, with 11 bases in between. This CDR3 comprises 14 residues. CDR1 and CDR2 from the germline V gene are MGHDK and SYGVNS. CDR3: CASSDEGTYYGYTF. For the CDR3, the DNA is TGTGCCAGCAGTGACGAAGGGACATACTATGGCTACACCTTC.

This rearrangement joins TRBV6-1 to TRBJ2-7; no reliable D call. The CDR3 is made up of 15 amino acids. Per the germline V gene, CDR1 is MNHNS and CDR2 is SASEGT. With 0 bases removed from V and 0 bases from J, the gap between germline ends came to 9 bases. This CDR3 reads CASSEAGSPSYEQYF. The DNA for the CDR3 is TGTGCCAGCAGTGAAGCGGGCAGCCCCTCCTACGAGCAGTACTTC.

The chain combines TRBV19 with TRBJ1-5; no clear D. This CDR3 is built from 17 residues. CDR1 and CDR2 (germline): LNHDA, SQIVND (reference sequence). The ends were cut back, 5 bases at V and 2 bases at J, with 19 bases in the middle. The chain's CDR3 is CASSLYLTLNGNQPQHF. DNA for the CDR3: TGTGCCAGTAGTCTGTATCTCACTCTTAACGGCAATCAGCCCCAGCATTTT. Complete variable domain (other parts from reference TRBV19 and TRBJ1-5): DGGITQSPKYLFRKEGQNVTLSCEQNLNHDAMYWYRQDPGQGLRLIYYSQIVNDFQKGDIAEGYSVSREKKESFPLTVTSAQKNPTAFYLCASSLYLTLNGNQPQHFGDGTRLSIL.

The rearrangement joins TRBV29-1 to TRBJ2-3; TRBD1 matches 7 bases. V trimming: 4 bases; J trimming: 3 bases; junction bases outside the gene matches: 4. Germline CDR1 SQVTM, CDR2 ANQGSEA. This CDR3 is built from 13 residues. CDR3 loop: CSVGQGVTDTQYF. CDR3 nucleotides: TGCAGCGTTGGACAGGGAGTAACAGATACGCAGTATTTT.

The chain has TRBV27 and TRBJ1-2, with TRBD1 identical over 7 bases. CDR3 length: 15 amino acids. Germline assignment: CDR1 MNHEY and CDR2 SMNVEV (reference sequence). V lost 5 bases to trimming and J lost 6 bases; unmatched junction nucleotides: 12. For the CDR3, the DNA is TGTGCCAGCAGTCCCTGGACAGGTTTAACAGATGGCTACACCTTC. This encodes CASSPWTGLTDGYTF.

This chain links TRBV9 with TRBJ2-2; 11 bases are shared with TRBD2. Germline CDR1 reads SGDLS; CDR2 reads YYNGEE. This CDR3 contains 15 residues. The V gene end was trimmed by 5 bases and the J gene end by 6 bases; junction bases not matched to a gene: 6. CDR3 loop: CASRLAGDYSGELFF. In nucleotides, the CDR3 is TGTGCCAGCAGACTAGCGGGAGATTATTCCGGGGAGCTGTTTTTT.

The CDR3 nucleotides read TGTGCCACCGTAGACAGGGGGACGGAAAAACTGTTTTTT. This codes for CATVDRGTEKLFF. The chain couples TRBV2 to TRBJ1-4; 9 bases fit TRBD1. The CDR3 is made up of 13 amino acids. Trimming removed 10 bases from V and 8 bases from J; junction bases left unmatched: 8. Germline V gene lookup returns CDR1 SNHLY and CDR2 FYNNEI.

The V and J genes are TRBV19 and TRBJ2-7; possible D gene TRBD1, 5 bases. Germline-derived CDR1 and CDR2 are LNHDA and SQIVND (reference sequence). Trimming took 3 bases from V and 1 from J, leaving 10 bases between them. The CDR3 is made up of 14 amino acids. The chain's CDR3 is CASSILQGSYEQYF. The CDR3 nucleotides read TGTGCCAGTAGTATTCTCCAGGGATCCTACGAGCAGTACTTC.

The chain links TRBV6-6 to TRBJ2-7, with a weak D call TRBD2 (6 bases). V was trimmed by 8 bases and J by 6 bases, leaving 14 bases between them. From germline, CDR1 is MNHNY and CDR2 SVGAGI (reference sequence). The length of the CDR3 is 12 residues. The CDR3 sequence is CASEVWGGEQYF. The CDR3, as DNA: TGTGCCAGCGAGGTTTGGGGAGGCGAGCAGTACTTC.

The rearrangement links TRBV5-8 to TRBJ2-3, with TRBD1 as a possible D gene (7 bases). Per the germline V gene, CDR1 is SGHTS and CDR2 is YDEGEE. CDR3 length: 16 residues. Trimming removed 6 bases from V and 2 bases from J, with 19 bases in between. CDR3 amino acids: CASTRGTALYTDTQYF. The CDR3 nucleotides are TGTGCCAGCACCCGGGGGACAGCACTCTACACAGATACGCAGTATTTT.

The V and J genes are TRBV5-1 and TRBJ1-2; 8 bases are shared with TRBD1. CDR3 size: 13 residues. Germline V gene sequence: CDR1 SGHRS, CDR2 YFSETQ. J was trimmed by 8 bases and V by 0 bases; bases with no gene match: 3. The CDR3 loop reads CASSLAQGAGYTF. CDR3 in DNA: TGCGCCAGCAGCTTGGCCCAGGGGGCGGGCTACACCTTC.

V and J are TRBV10-3 and TRBJ2-7; no definite D call. The V end lost 0 bases, the J end lost 3 bases, and 6 bases lay between the germline ends. CDR1 ENHRY and CDR2 SYGVKD come from the germline V gene. This CDR3 has 13 amino acids. The CDR3 spells CAISESTYYEQYF. The CDR3 DNA follows: TGTGCCATCAGTGAGTCAACTTACTACGAGCAGTACTTC.

This chain links TRBV5-4 with TRBJ2-7; tentatively, D is TRBD2 (6 bases). This CDR3 contains 15 residues. Trimming cost V 4 bases and J 1 base, with 15 bases left between them. Germline CDR1 SGHNT, CDR2 YYREEE (reference sequence). The CDR3: CASSPRGGFSYEQYF. CDR3 nucleotides: TGTGCCAGCAGCCCCCGGGGAGGTTTTTCCTACGAGCAGTACTTC.